These 28 T cell receptor beta chains originate from one sample sequenced in a study of tumor-infiltrating lymphocytes in primary liver carcinoma. TCR beta cDNA came from approximately 540 ng total RNA, primed with a constant-region primer. TCR beta libraries came from three nested multiplex PCR rounds using slightly modified ARM-PCR. It was with TRBV1-TRBV30 forward primers and a C-beta reverse primer that the first two PCR rounds were run, at approximately 10 cycles each. One entry per CDR3 protein results from TCRdb running MiXCR on the multiplex PCR reads. The data hold more than 150,000 distinct CDR3 sequences, with around 60% observed a single time. In addition to blood RNA drawn from unsorted whole blood, germline DNA was extracted. The sample was peripheral blood. Receptor source: a man in his forties or fifties with primary liver carcinoma and hepatitis B virus infection.

This clonotype was observed a handful of times. Here the CDR3 reads CASSFGASTSTDTQYF. The CDR3 DNA sequence: TGTGCCAGCAGTTTTGGTGCATCCACAAGCACAGATACGCAGTATTTT. This chain joins TRBV12-3 or TRBV12-4 and TRBJ2-3, with D unclear. The CDR3 consists of 16 residues. V lost 3 bases and J 0 bases, leaving 13 bases between the germline ends.

This chain links TRBV7-9 with TRBJ2-2; 8 nucleotides align to TRBD2. The CDR3 runs to 15 residues. J gave up 3 bases and V 2 bases, and 2 bases lay outside the gene matches. Looked up from germline, CDR1 is SEHNR and CDR2 is FQNEAQ (reference sequence). Written as DNA, the CDR3 is TGTGCCAGCAGCTTAAAGCGGGAGTACACCGGGGAGCTGTTTTTT. Translated, it gives CASSLKREYTGELFF.

A few counts support this clonotype. This chain connects TRBV29-1 to TRBJ1-4; a possible D gene is TRBD1 (6 bases). Trimming stripped 6 bases from V and 0 bases from J, with 11 bases between. CDR1 is SQVTM and CDR2 is ANQGSEA in the germline V gene. The CDR3 runs to 14 residues. CDR3 sequence: CSVHEGATNEKLFF. CDR3 bases: TGCAGCGTCCACGAGGGGGCAACTAATGAAAAACTGTTTTTT.

As for this clonotype: As the CDR3 is not closed by the conserved phenylalanine or tryptophan, this likely results from a read error. The limits of the CDR3 on the DNA are not certain, so only TCRdb's listed CDR3 is given. The chain joins TRBV12-5 to TRBJ2-1. The V gene's germline CDR1 is LGHNT and CDR2 FRNRAP. From its first to its last residue, the CDR3 has 8 amino acids. The CDR3 is CASGLRFL.

Only one count was recorded for this clonotype. At one end, the junction sequence differs from germline, possibly due to a read error. V and J are TRBV12-3 or TRBV12-4 and TRBJ1-5; TRBD1 aligns across 8 bases. The CDR3 is 15 residues long. CDR3 region: CASSLGAGGNRPQHF. Here the CDR3 DNA reads TGTGCCAGCAGTTTGGGGGCAGGGGGCAATCGGCCCCAGCATTTT.

This sequence joins TRBV12-3 or TRBV12-4 and TRBJ1-1, with unresolved D. This CDR3 comprises 13 residues. Trimming stripped 3 bases from V and 7 bases from J, with 12 bases between. The DNA for the CDR3 is TGTGCCAGCAGTTTGGGGAGGTCAGGTGAAGCTTTCTTT. Protein sequence: CASSLGRSGEAFF.

The chain joins TRBV2 to TRBJ2-3; D call uncertain. The germline V gene encodes CDR1 SNHLY and CDR2 FYNNEI. The CDR3 loop spans 14 amino acids. Trimming left V 8 bases short and J 2 bases short, with 14 bases between. The CDR3 region is CASRSLRDTDTQYF. The CDR3 nucleotides read TGTGCCAGCCGCTCCTTAAGGGACACAGATACGCAGTATTTT.

Concerning this clonotype itself: At one end the junction does not follow the germline gene, possibly because of a read error. The V gene is TRBV12-3 or TRBV12-4, the J gene TRBJ2-3; D is ambiguous. This CDR3 is built from 14 residues. CDR3 nucleotide sequence: TGTGCCAGCAGTCAGGCTTTGTTCACAGATGCGCAGTATTTT. It specifies CASSQALFTDAQYF.

The J gene is TRBJ2-2, the V gene TRBV6-5; perhaps TRBD2 as D (5 bases). The V end lost 7 bases, the J end lost 7 bases, and 13 bases lay between the germline ends. The CDR3 spans 13 residues. Germline-derived CDR1 and CDR2 are MNHEY and SVGAGI. The CDR3 coding sequence is TGTGCCAGCAATGGCGGCGGGTTCGGGGAGCTGTTTTTT. This gives the protein CASNGGGFGELFF.

In the case of this clonotype: A much larger clone differs from this one at a single base, so this may be a read error. The gene calls are TRBV29-1 and TRBJ2-3; possible D gene TRBD2, 6 bases. This CDR3 spans 13 amino acids. V lost 7 bases to trimming and J lost 6 bases, with 17 bases between them. Germline V CDR1 and CDR2: SQVTM, ANQGSEA. For the CDR3, the DNA is TGCAGCGCGGTGAGCGGGTCGTCGGATACGCAGTATTTT. Its translation: CSAVSGSSDTQYF.

The gene calls are TRBV12-5 and TRBJ2-5, with D possibly matching TRBD1 (6 bases). Trimming stripped 0 bases from V and 10 bases from J, with 27 bases between. Germline V gives CDR1 LGHNT, CDR2 FRNRAP. The CDR3 has 18 amino acids. In DNA, the CDR3 is TGTGCTAGTGGTTTGGTAAGGGGGATTGCTGTCGAGGGGAGTGGCCAGTACTTC. Protein sequence: CASGLVRGIAVEGSGQYF.

This clonotype showed up many times. The chain joins TRBV11-1 to TRBJ2-7; D call uncertain. Germline V gene lookup returns CDR1 SGHAT and CDR2 FQDESV (reference sequence). V lost 5 bases and J lost 2, with 13 bases in between. CDR3 size: 14 residues. The CDR3 sequence: CASSRVVSPYEQYF. In nucleotides, the CDR3 is TGTGCCAGCAGCCGAGTTGTGAGCCCCTACGAGCAGTACTTC.

This clonotype has only one observation. This sequence joins TRBV28 and TRBJ2-7, with D possibly matching TRBD1 (6 bases). The CDR3 runs 13 residues. Germline assignment: CDR1 MDHEN and CDR2 SYDVKM. The V end was cut by 6 bases, the J end by 3 bases, with 12 bases between. DNA for the CDR3: TGTGCCAGCAGATCGGGACAAAACTACGAGCAGTACTTC. Its protein product is CASRSGQNYEQYF.

This clonotype was seen at least ten times. This sequence joins TRBV6-6 and TRBJ1-1; D is possibly TRBD1 (5 bases). Germline values: CDR1 MNHNY, CDR2 SVGAGI (reference sequence). Trimming stripped 7 bases from V and 11 bases from J, with 14 bases between. This CDR3 is 11 amino acids long. The CDR3 bases are TGTGCCAGCATTCTGGGGCGGAGTGCTTTCTTT. Translated: CASILGRSAFF.

For this clonotype: The conserved phenylalanine or tryptophan normally closing the CDR3 is absent here, so this likely arose from a read error. This chain connects TRBV12-3 or TRBV12-4 to TRBJ2-3; D possibly corresponds to TRBD2 (5 bases). The V gene lost 7 bases and the J gene lost 2 bases, with 19 bases spanning the gap. The CDR3 is 16 amino acids. For the CDR3, the DNA is TGTGCCAGCACCCTCAGCGGCGGCGGTCTCACAGATACGCAGTATTTG. It translates to CASTLSGGGLTDTQYL.

On this clonotype: This could be a read error, since a much larger clone is one nucleotide away. The conserved closing phenylalanine or tryptophan is absent in this CDR3, likely reflecting a read error. The chain links TRBV11-2 to TRBJ2-2; 7 nucleotides align to TRBD2. The CDR3 consists of 18 residues. The ends lost 2 bases at V and 2 bases at J; junction bases unmatched: 11. Germline V gene sequence: CDR1 SGHAT, CDR2 FQNNGV. DNA for the CDR3: TGTGCCAGCAGCTTAAACAGGCTCCGGGAGGCCAACACCGGGGAGCTGTTTATT. Protein: CASSLNRLREANTGELFI.

The rearrangement uses TRBV10-3 and TRBJ2-2; D is possibly TRBD2 (6 bases). The CDR3 contains 15 residues. Per the germline V gene, CDR1 is ENHRY and CDR2 is SYGVKD. V was pared by 10 bases and J by 3 bases, with 18 bases between. The CDR3 reads CATKGAWGDTGELFF. The CDR3 DNA sequence: TGTGCCACCAAGGGAGCTTGGGGGGACACCGGGGAGCTGTTTTTT.

V and J are TRBV5-1 and TRBJ1-1; D is unresolved. Deletions cut 3 bases from V and 6 bases from J, with 18 bases between. This CDR3 comprises 15 residues. Germline-derived CDR1 and CDR2 are SGHRS and YFSETQ. The chain's CDR3 is CASSSLLGSRAEAFF. The CDR3 nucleotides read TGCGCCAGCAGCTCCTTGTTGGGGAGTAGGGCTGAAGCTTTCTTT.

The chain uses TRBV6-1 and TRBJ2-7; perhaps TRBD1 as D (6 bases). The CDR3 runs to 14 residues. V lost 8 bases, J lost 0 bases, and 14 bases lay in between. Germline lookup yields CDR1 MNHNS and CDR2 SASEGT. The CDR3 DNA reads TGTGCCAGCCGGACCGTGGACAGCTCCTACGAGCAGTACTTC. Its protein is CASRTVDSSYEQYF.

Comments on this clonotype: At one end the junction does not follow the germline gene, possibly because of a read error. The chain has TRBV6-5 and TRBJ2-1, with 8 bases identical to TRBD1. Germline-derived CDR1 and CDR2 are MNHEY and SVGAGI. This CDR3 spans 14 amino acids. The CDR3 DNA reads as TGTGGCAGCAGTTCCCGACAGGGGTCGAATGAGCAGTTCTTC. Its protein is CGSSSRQGSNEQFF.

Points on this clonotype: A junction boundary mismatches the germline segment, possibly from a read error. V usage is TRBV6-6 and J usage is TRBJ1-4; tentatively, D is TRBD1 (5 bases). From germline, CDR1 is MNHNY and CDR2 SVGAGI (reference sequence). The CDR3 is 13 residues long. In nucleotides, the CDR3 is TGTGCCAGCAGCCACAGACAGAATGAAAAGCTGTATTTT. Its protein is CASSHRQNEKLYF.

The rearrangement links TRBV6-1 to TRBJ2-7; D assignment may be TRBD1 or TRBD2 (5 bases each). The CDR3 length is 14 residues. CDR1 and CDR2 from the germline V gene are MNHNS and SASEGT. The V gene lost 7 bases and the J gene lost 3 bases, with 16 bases spanning the gap. The CDR3 loop is CASMDPRGVYEQYF. Here the CDR3 DNA reads TGTGCCAGCATGGACCCTAGAGGGGTCTACGAGCAGTACTTC.

This sequence joins TRBV28 and TRBJ2-1; D not resolved. CDR1 is MDHEN and CDR2 is SYDVKM in the germline V gene. The CDR3 spans 12 residues. V was shortened by 6 bases and J by 4 bases, with 7 bases between the two germline ends. CDR3 sequence (DNA): TGTGCCAGCAGGATGGGGTACAATGAGCAGTTCTTC. Translated: CASRMGYNEQFF.

The V and J genes are TRBV5-6 and TRBJ2-2, with 7 bases lining up with TRBD2. CDR1 is SGHDT and CDR2 is YYEEEE in the germline V gene. V lost 1 base, J lost 4 bases, and 10 bases stayed unmatched. CDR3 length: 17 residues. CDR3 nucleotide sequence: TGTGCCAGCAGCTTGTACCGCCGCGGGAGTATCACCGGGGAGCTGTTTTTT. It encodes CASSLYRRGSITGELFF.

This clonotype appeared a single time. The conserved final phenylalanine or tryptophan is absent from the CDR3, which likely points to a read error. The J gene is TRBJ2-7, the V gene TRBV10-3, with 10 bases fitting TRBD1. Germline V gene sequence: CDR1 ENHRY, CDR2 SYGVKD. The CDR3 has 15 residues. The CDR3 DNA reads TGTGCCATAAGTGAGTCCGGGACAGGGGTTGCCGAGCAGTACTTA. Translated: CAISESGTGVAEQYL.

This clonotype was picked up a small number of times. This rearrangement joins TRBV10-3 to TRBJ1-2; TRBD1 is a possible D gene (5 bases). This CDR3 contains 13 residues. Trimming removed 5 bases from V and 8 bases from J, with 15 bases in between. In germline, CDR1 is ENHRY, CDR2 SYGVKD. CDR3 bases: TGTGCCATCAGTAATGCCCAGCAGGGCGGCTACACCTTC. It specifies CAISNAQQGGYTF.

This rearrangement joins TRBV30 to TRBJ2-1; D is undetermined. This CDR3 is 11 amino acids long. Trimming left V 0 bases short and J 6 bases short, with 3 bases between. Germline V CDR1 and CDR2: GTSNPN, SVGIG (reference sequence). The CDR3 DNA is TGTGCCTGGAGTGTACGCAATGAGCAGTTCTTC. It is translated as CAWSVRNEQFF.

The CDR3 spells CSAGLAGDTDTQYF. CDR3 bases: TGCAGCGCGGGACTAGCGGGAGACACAGATACGCAGTATTTT. The rearrangement uses TRBV29-1 and TRBJ2-3, with 14 nucleotides matching TRBD2. This CDR3 is 14 amino acids long. The V gene end was trimmed by 7 bases and the J gene end by 2 bases; junction bases not matched to a gene: 2. The germline V gene encodes CDR1 SQVTM and CDR2 ANQGSEA.